This is a list of T cell receptor beta chains from one sample in a study of blood T cell repertoires in COVID-19. Some clones are missing from TCRdb's copy, which holds only in-frame ones; the method was immunoSEQ multiplex PCR. The sample lists about 140,000 clones, about 86% seen once, with 7% to 10% in the top ten. The sample comprised peripheral blood. These receptors all come from a woman aged 55-70 years with acute or convalescent COVID-19. Each CDR3 is given with its conserved first and last residue. A D gene is named only where the DNA matches it firmly. Rows may omit the clone size; those that give it use once, few, many or a size class.

clone_size d_call j_call v_call cdr3_aa cdr3_nt
NA NA TRBJ1-1 TRBV28 CASSLSTGQISTAFF TGTGCCAGCAGTTTATCGACAGGCCAGATCAGTACGGCTTTCTTT
NA NA TRBJ1-4 TRBV5-4 CASSSPGSTNEKLFF TGTGCCAGCAGCTCACCAGGGTCTACTAATGAAAAACTGTTTTTT
once TRBD2 TRBJ2-2 TRBV5-1 CASSFSPLLAGGQSGELFF TGCGCCAGCAGCTTCTCCCCCTTACTAGCGGGGGGGCAGAGCGGGGAGCTGTTTTTT
NA TRBD1 TRBJ1-2 TRBV3-1/TRBV3-2 CASSLHGQGGYYGYTF TGTGCCAGCAGCCTACATGGACAGGGGGGGTACTATGGCTACACCTTC
NA NA TRBJ1-1 TRBV19 CASSTGPRGGTEAFF TGTGCCAGTAGTACAGGTCCCAGGGGCGGGACTGAAGCTTTCTTT
NA TRBD1 TRBJ2-5 TRBV19 CASSISGQGLETQYF TGTGCCAGTAGTATCTCGGGACAGGGTTTAGAGACCCAGTACTTC
NA NA TRBJ2-4 TRBV15 CATSRDLQGTTDF TGTGCCACCAGCAGAGACCTGCAGGGCACCACGGACTTC
NA NA TRBJ2-3 TRBV6-2/TRBV6-3 CASSYSPGRSTDTQYF TGTGCCAGCAGTTACTCCCCCGGGAGAAGCACAGATACGCAGTATTTT
NA TRBD1 TRBJ2-7 TRBV19 CASSQDRRSYEQYF TGTGCCAGTAGTCAGGACAGGCGATCCTACGAGCAGTACTTC
NA NA TRBJ2-5 TRBV7-9 CASSLFGGAPETQYF TGTGCCAGCAGCCTTTTTGGGGGGGCTCCCGAGACCCAGTACTTC
NA NA TRBJ1-5 TRBV29-1 CSVGGKGQPQHF TGCAGCGTGGGAGGGAAGGGACAGCCCCAGCATTTT
NA TRBD2 TRBJ2-2 TRBV9 CATSGLASNTGELFF TGTGCCACCTCGGGACTAGCGTCAAACACCGGGGAGCTGTTTTTT
NA TRBD1 TRBJ2-1 TRBV4-3 CASSHENLQGSSYNEQFF TGCGCCAGCAGCCACGAAAACCTACAGGGGAGCTCCTACAATGAGCAGTTCTTC
few NA TRBJ1-1 TRBV6-1 CASSEEGVGWTEAFF TGTGCCAGCAGTGAAGAAGGGGTAGGTTGGACTGAAGCTTTCTTT
NA TRBD2 TRBJ2-5 TRBV29-1 CSVEESGRGTQYF TGCAGCGTTGAAGAATCCGGGAGGGGGACCCAGTACTTC
NA TRBD2 TRBJ2-7 TRBV6-5 CASGGGGGLYEQYF TGTGCCAGCGGGGGGGGAGGCGGATTATACGAGCAGTACTTC
NA TRBD2 TRBJ2-3 TRBV7-9 CASSLAGGISTDTQYF TGTGCCAGCAGCTTAGCGGGGGGGATTAGCACAGATACGCAGTATTTT
NA TRBD2 TRBJ2-7 TRBV5-4 CASSWGLAGGPYEQYF TGTGCCAGCAGCTGGGGGCTAGCGGGGGGGCCCTACGAGCAGTACTTC
NA TRBD1 TRBJ1-4 TRBV11-3 CASSAMTGVFEKLFF TGTGCCAGCAGCGCGATGACAGGGGTTTTTGAAAAACTGTTTTTT
NA NA TRBJ2-5 TRBV28 CASSLSGQETQYF TGTGCCAGCAGTTTATCGGGGCAAGAGACCCAGTACTTC
NA NA TRBJ1-2 TRBV15 CATSRGGPYGYTF TGTGCCACCAGCAGAGGTGGCCCCTATGGCTACACCTTC
once NA TRBJ1-5 TRBV6-1 CASSEAQANKQPQHF TGTGCCAGCAGTGAAGCACAGGCCAATAAACAGCCCCAGCATTTT
few TRBD1 TRBJ1-2 TRBV5-1 CASSHGQGADGYTF TGCGCCAGCAGCCACGGACAGGGGGCGGATGGCTACACCTTC
NA NA TRBJ2-3 TRBV6-1 CASSEARLVTDTQYF TGTGCCAGCAGTGAAGCGCGACTAGTCACAGATACGCAGTATTTT
NA NA TRBJ1-1 TRBV19 CASSMGGGASTEAFF TGTGCCAGTAGTATGGGAGGGGGGGCAAGCACTGAAGCTTTCTTT
NA TRBD1 TRBJ2-7 TRBV3-1/TRBV3-2 CASSQDPPDRSPYEQYF TGTGCCAGCAGCCAAGACCCCCCGGACAGGTCCCCCTACGAGCAGTACTTC
NA TRBD1 TRBJ1-2 TRBV28 CASKEGEGGAGGYTF TGTGCCAGCAAAGAGGGGGAAGGGGGCGCGGGAGGCTACACCTTC
NA NA TRBJ1-5 TRBV7-2 CASSKGLGGHSNQPQHF TGTGCCAGCAGTAAAGGACTAGGAGGGCATAGCAATCAGCCCCAGCATTTT
NA TRBD1 TRBJ1-1 TRBV12-3/TRBV12-4 CASSPDRIAEAFF TGTGCCAGCAGCCCGGACAGGATTGCTGAAGCTTTCTTT
NA NA TRBJ1-1 TRBV28 CASSFRGIAVNTEAFF TGTGCCAGCAGTTTCCGAGGAATAGCGGTGAACACTGAAGCTTTCTTT
NA TRBD1 TRBJ2-1 TRBV24-1 CATSSGNRAGGNEQFF TGTGCCACCAGTTCGGGAAATCGTGCAGGGGGCAATGAGCAGTTCTTC
few TRBD2 TRBJ2-3 TRBV14 CASSQVTSGGLRSRGTQYF TGTGCCAGCAGCCAAGTGACTAGCGGGGGGCTCCGGTCGAGGGGTACGCAGTATTTT
NA NA TRBJ1-6 TRBV6-6 CASNLYSSYNSPLHF TGTGCCAGCAACTTATACAGCTCCTATAATTCACCCCTCCACTTT